The TCR beta chain described here comes from a study of neurological immune-mediated disorders. TCRdb recomputed calls from the 5' RACE reads with MiXCR, one row per CDR3 protein. The sample consists of around 30,000 distinct CDR3 sequences, more than 2% of them appearing once. This clonotype was detected many times. For the unsorted libraries, 2 million PBMCs stored at -80 C served as input. The CDR3 sequence is 14 residues long. Trimming took off 6 bases at V and 2 bases at J, with 15 bases between the two ends. Germline V gene lookup returns CDR1 DFQATT and CDR2 SNEGSKA (reference sequence). The chain carries TRBV20-1 and TRBJ2-3; D might be TRBD2 (6 bases). The sample comprised PBMCs. The sequence was obtained from a woman in her fifties or sixties with multiple sclerosis. The CDR3 DNA reads as TGCAGTGCCAAGGCGGGGACTTTCACAGATACGCAGTATTTT. It codes for CSAKAGTFTDTQYF.